Listed here are 10 T cell receptor beta chains from one sample, sequenced in a study of graft-versus-host responses after intestinal transplantation. TCRdb keeps only in-frame clones here, not all; method: immunoSEQ multiplex PCR. The sample lists around 87,000 clones; around 90% were seen once. Their specific antigens are unknown. This sample comprised unstimulated CD8+ T cells sorted from spleen or lymph node cells, obtained before transplant. The receptors originated from a human donor who was the organ donor for an intestinal transplant.

This clone has just one count. This chain connects TRBV11-3 to TRBJ2-1; TRBD2 matches 7 bases. There are 17 residues in the CDR3. Looked up from germline, CDR1 is SGHNT and CDR2 is YENEEA. The V gene end was trimmed by 1 base and the J gene end by 2 bases; junction bases not matched to a gene: 8. The CDR3 spells CASSLGGGQDPYNEQFF. The DNA for the CDR3 is TGTGCCAGCAGCTTAGGCGGGGGTCAGGACCCCTACAATGAGCAGTTCTTC.

V is TRBV4-1 and J is TRBJ2-1; 8 nucleotides line up with TRBD2. V lost 1 base to trimming and J lost 5 bases; unmatched junction nucleotides: 7. This CDR3 is built from 16 residues. Germline V gene sequence: CDR1 MGHRA, CDR2 YSYEKL. The CDR3 region has the DNA TGCGCCAGCAGCCAAGGGTTGCGGGGGGCGCACAATGAGCAGTTCTTC. The encoded protein is CASSQGLRGAHNEQFF.

The chain carries TRBV7-9 and TRBJ2-1, with 8 bases identical to TRBD1. The CDR3 loop spans 15 amino acids. Trimming removed 2 bases from V and 3 bases from J; junction bases left unmatched: 3. Germline loops: CDR1 SEHNR, CDR2 FQNEAQ (reference sequence). CDR3 bases: TGTGCCAGCAGCTTACCCGGGACAGGCTACAATGAGCAGTTCTTC. It translates to CASSLPGTGYNEQFF.

Only one count was recorded for this clone. The chain is built from TRBV15 and TRBJ2-5; D may be TRBD1 (6 bases). This CDR3 comprises 14 residues. V lost 2 bases, J lost 5 bases, and 12 bases lay in between. CDR1 is LNHNV and CDR2 is YYDKDF in the germline V gene (reference sequence). The CDR3 DNA sequence: TGTGCCACCAGCAGACAACAGGGCGTTGAGACCCAGTACTTC. As protein: CATSRQQGVETQYF.

The chain couples TRBV9 to TRBJ2-2; TRBD2 agrees at 13 bases. Germline CDR1 and CDR2: SGDLS and YYNGEE. The CDR3 consists of 15 residues. V lost 3 bases and J lost 7; bases outside the gene matches: 3. In DNA form, the CDR3 reads TGTGCCAGCAGCGGAGGGACTAGCGGGGTCGGGGAGCTGTTTTTT. This translates into CASSGGTSGVGELFF.

The chain joins TRBV7-9 to TRBJ2-1, with D possibly matching TRBD2 (6 bases). Per the germline V gene, CDR1 is SEHNR and CDR2 is FQNEAQ (reference sequence). This CDR3 is 14 amino acids long. Trimming shortened V by 0 bases and J by 4 bases, and 7 bases separated the two germline ends. In nucleotides, the CDR3 is TGTGCCAGCAGCTTAGCGGGGACTTACAATGAGCAGTTCTTC. Translation gives CASSLAGTYNEQFF.

The J gene is TRBJ1-5, the V gene TRBV7-2, with D uncertain. This CDR3 contains 15 residues. Per germline, CDR1 SGHTA and CDR2 FQGNSA. V was pared by 4 bases and J by 6 bases, with 16 bases between. The CDR3, as DNA: TGTGCCAGCAGCTCCGGATGGGGAGGAGGTCAGCCCCAGCATTTT. It translates to CASSSGWGGGQPQHF.

V gene TRBV5-6 combines with J gene TRBJ2-7, with D possibly matching TRBD2 (5 bases). Trimming cost V 0 bases and J 9 bases, with 13 bases left between them. Germline V gives CDR1 SGHDT, CDR2 YYEEEE. This CDR3 comprises 13 residues. The CDR3 spells CASSLGLDSGQYF. CDR3 nucleotide sequence: TGTGCCAGCAGCTTGGGCCTGGACTCGGGGCAGTACTTC. The whole variable domain, filled in from reference TRBV5-6 and TRBJ2-7, reads DAGVTQSPTHLIKTRGQQVTLRCSPKSGHDTVSWYQQALGQGPQFIFQYYEEEERQRGNFPDRFSGHQFPNYSSELNVNALLLGDSALYLCASSLGLDSGQYFGPGTRLTVT.

CDR3 loop: CASSYGATPHSPLHF. The CDR3 DNA reads TGTGCCAGCAGTTACGGGGCCACCCCACATTCACCCCTCCACTTT. The genes are TRBV6-5 and TRBJ1-6; perhaps TRBD1 as D (5 bases). The CDR3 is 15 amino acids. Germline lookup yields CDR1 MNHEY and CDR2 SVGAGI. The V end was cut by 2 bases, the J end by 8 bases, with 13 bases between.

Only a few counts were recorded for this clone. The junction shows a germline mismatch at one end, possibly a read error. The CDR3 bases are TGCAGTGCCCCCGCGTGGAGGGGTAAAATTTTT. Translating gives CSAPAWRGKIF. The chain has TRBV20-1 and TRBJ1-4; possible D gene TRBD1, 5 bases. CDR1 is DFQATT, CDR2 SNEGSKA, per germline (reference sequence). This CDR3 comprises 11 residues.